Included here is one TCR beta chain sequence, with context. This sample was taken from a study of blood T cell repertoires in COVID-19. Study-level background: COVID-19 samples collected from the United States, Italy and Spain covered acute and convalescent phases.

Germline trimming cut 2 bases from V and 5 bases from J; bases unmatched to any gene: 8. CDR1 is SQVTM and CDR2 is ANQGSEA in the germline V gene. The CDR3 sequence is 15 residues long. Original processing methods: Amplification from reference gene primers served as the basis for estimated nucleated cell counts. Produced via immunoSEQ multiplex PCR; TCRdb's table is partial and in-frame only. The DNA gave D and trimming, while V, J and clone size come from that table. The table includes nearly 350,000 clones, around 87% detected once. The Seattle patients, enrolled during active infection, were followed longitudinally.

This TCR came from a woman between 45 and 60 years old with COVID-19, enrolled during active disease. The sequenced material came from peripheral blood. This chain joins TRBV29-1 and TRBJ2-2; 7 bases align to TRBD1. Written as DNA, the CDR3 is TGCAGCGTTGAACCCTTTACAGGGGTAACCGGGGAGCTGTTTTTT. Translating it yields CSVEPFTGVTGELFF.